The sequence of this T cell receptor (beta chain) was determined in a study of beta chain features in type 1 diabetes. Study-level points and caveats: TCRB CDR3s were moderately but significantly shorter in Type 1 diabetes patients in all four CD4+ subsets.

To note about this clone: The antigen remains undetermined.

The CDR3 extends over 15 amino acids. Trimming took 0 bases from V and 4 from J, leaving 11 bases between them. The germline V gene encodes CDR1 LNHNV and CDR2 YYDKDF (reference sequence). Sequenced material consisted of expressed TCRB transcripts (all of the isolated RNA was reverse transcribed). Produced via immunoSEQ multiplex PCR; TCRdb's table is partial and in-frame only. The table lists some 410,000 clones, approximately 15% of them singletons, with about 0.04% in the top ten. The chain joins TRBV15 to TRBJ2-3; possibly TRBD1 for D (5 bases). The receptor's source is a man aged 25-40 years in good health. Sequencing was carried out using naive CD4+ T cells from blood. The CDR3 spells CATSREGVGADTQYF. CDR3 bases: TGTGCCACCAGCAGAGAAGGGGTCGGCGCAGATACGCAGTATTTT.